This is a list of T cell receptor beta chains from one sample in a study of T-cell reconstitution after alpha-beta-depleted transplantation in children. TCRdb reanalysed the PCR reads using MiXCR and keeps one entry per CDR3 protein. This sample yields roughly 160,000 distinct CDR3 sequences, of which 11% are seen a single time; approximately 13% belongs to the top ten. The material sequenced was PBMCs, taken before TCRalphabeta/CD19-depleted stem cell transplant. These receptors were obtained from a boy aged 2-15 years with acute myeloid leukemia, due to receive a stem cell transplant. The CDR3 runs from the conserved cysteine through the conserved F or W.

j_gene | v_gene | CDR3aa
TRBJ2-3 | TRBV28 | CSSSLPTDTQYF
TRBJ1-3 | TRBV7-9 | CASRRGVIGNTIYF
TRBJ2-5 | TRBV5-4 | CASSPEDQETQYF
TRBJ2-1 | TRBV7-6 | CASSSGQGDEQFF
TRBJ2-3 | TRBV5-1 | CASSLEGSGGPNF
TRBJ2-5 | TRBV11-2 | CASSLHETQYF
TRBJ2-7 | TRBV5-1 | CASSLAAGGPHEQYF
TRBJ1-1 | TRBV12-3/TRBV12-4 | CASRRNTEAFF
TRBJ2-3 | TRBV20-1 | CSAREASGGADTQYF
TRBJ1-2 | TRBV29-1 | CSVEVGYYGYTF
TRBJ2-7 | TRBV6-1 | CASSGGRTSQREQYF
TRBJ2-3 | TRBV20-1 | CSARENAQYF
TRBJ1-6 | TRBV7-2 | CASSLAWTGIGSPLHF
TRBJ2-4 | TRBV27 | CASSPQTEARAKNIQYF
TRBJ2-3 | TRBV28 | CASSLLSFRTSGRDTQYF
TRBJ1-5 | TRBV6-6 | CASSPDGVGPQHF
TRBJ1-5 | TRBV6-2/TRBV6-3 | CASRRQGSGNQPQHF
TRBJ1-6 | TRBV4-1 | CASSRAGELNSPLHF
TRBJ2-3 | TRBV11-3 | CASSLSVSSVGTDTQYF
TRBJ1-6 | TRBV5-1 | CASSPGTDVSPLHF
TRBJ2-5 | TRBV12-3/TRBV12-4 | CASSKQGIETQYF
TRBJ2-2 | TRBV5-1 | CASSFTGVNTGELFF
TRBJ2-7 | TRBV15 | CATSRAAGANYEQYF
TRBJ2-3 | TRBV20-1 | CSATVGAGTTDTQYF
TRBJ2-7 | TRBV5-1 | CASSLGLGGRSYEQYF
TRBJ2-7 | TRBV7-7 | CASSPLGTSGSHEQYF
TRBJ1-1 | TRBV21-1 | CASSTSRTGEAFF
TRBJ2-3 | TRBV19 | CATAADLGTDTQYF
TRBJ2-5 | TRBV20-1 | CSAPRWGETQYF
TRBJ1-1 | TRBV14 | CASSPRGQGNTEAFF
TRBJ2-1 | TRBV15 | CATSQGEVNEQFF
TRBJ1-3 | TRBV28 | CASSPGGASGNTIYF
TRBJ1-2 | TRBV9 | CASSNRQGADYGYTF
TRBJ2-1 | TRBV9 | CASSTRDWVYNEQFF
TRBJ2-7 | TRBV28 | CASSRTSGVIYEQYF
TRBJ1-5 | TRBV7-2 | CASSLAPGNQPQHF
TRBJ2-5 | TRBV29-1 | CSVERGLEGTQYF
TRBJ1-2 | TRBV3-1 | CASSREEVSLDGYTF
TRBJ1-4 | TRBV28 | CASSLPHRGEKLFF
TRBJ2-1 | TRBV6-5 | CASSYSGTSDNEQFF
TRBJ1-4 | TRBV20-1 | CSAREDRVEEKLFF
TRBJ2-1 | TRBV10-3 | CATSGGSYNEQFF
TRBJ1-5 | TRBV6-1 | CASSESTGVGQPQHF
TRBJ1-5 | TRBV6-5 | CASRPNRGGNQPQHF
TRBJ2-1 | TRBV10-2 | CASSDSGTFIYNEQSF
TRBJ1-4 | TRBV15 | CATTDRGGPATNEKLFF
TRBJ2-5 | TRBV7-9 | CASSLRAEGETQYF
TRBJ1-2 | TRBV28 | CASSSGANSNYGYTF
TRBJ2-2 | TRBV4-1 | CASSHGRGLGGELFF
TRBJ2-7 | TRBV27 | CASSLGQGPDQYF
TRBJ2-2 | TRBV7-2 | CASSRRGAGTGELFF
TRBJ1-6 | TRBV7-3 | CASSARGQNSPLHF
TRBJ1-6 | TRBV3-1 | CASSQRVRFNSPLHF